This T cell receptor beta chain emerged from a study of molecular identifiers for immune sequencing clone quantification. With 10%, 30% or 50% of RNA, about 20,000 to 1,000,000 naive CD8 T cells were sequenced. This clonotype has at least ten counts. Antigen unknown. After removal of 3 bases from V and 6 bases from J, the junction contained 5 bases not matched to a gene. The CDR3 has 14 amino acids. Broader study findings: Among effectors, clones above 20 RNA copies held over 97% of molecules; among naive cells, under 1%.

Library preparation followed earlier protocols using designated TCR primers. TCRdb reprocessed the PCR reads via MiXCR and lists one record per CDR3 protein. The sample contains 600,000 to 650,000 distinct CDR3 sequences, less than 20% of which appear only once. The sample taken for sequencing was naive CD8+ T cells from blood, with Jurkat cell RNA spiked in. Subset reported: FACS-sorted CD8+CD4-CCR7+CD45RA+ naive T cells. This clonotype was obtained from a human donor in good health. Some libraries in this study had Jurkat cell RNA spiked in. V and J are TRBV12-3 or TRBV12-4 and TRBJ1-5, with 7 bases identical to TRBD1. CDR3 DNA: TGTGCCAGCAGTTTTGACAGGGCTCTTCAGCCCCAGCATTTT. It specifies CASSFDRALQPQHF.